The sequence of this T cell receptor beta chain was determined in a study of T cells after yellow fever vaccination. Study outcomes and limitations: Peak timing came faster in the weaker secondary response, day 5 versus 15. Only a small proportion of the clonotypes turned up in both the CD4 and the CD8 compartments, likely arising from convergent recombination.

This clonotype was counted a few times. Its antigen is not known. In making TCR cDNA, 5'RACE template switching added a universal primer site and UMIs to it. MiXCR was run by TCRdb on the 5' RACE reads, yielding one entry per CDR3 protein. The table has 150,000 to 200,000 distinct CDR3 sequences, 5.5% to 8% seen once; the top ten hold roughly 3%. Germline V gene data show CDR1 as SGHDT and CDR2 as YYEEEE. V was cut by 3 bases and J by 9 bases, with 16 bases left in between. This CDR3 region has 14 residues. J is TRBJ2-1 and V is TRBV5-6, with D unclear. The source was CD4+ T cells sorted from PBMCs, collected on the day of the first yellow fever vaccination. The source of this sequence is a man younger than 35 who received the YFV17D yellow fever vaccine. The chain's CDR3 is CASSSPYDFTEQFF. The CDR3 DNA is TGTGCCAGCAGCTCCCCTTACGATTTCACTGAGCAGTTCTTC.